This T cell receptor (beta chain) stems from a study of shared clonotypes between healthy human individuals. Looking at the study overall: Three plates were used per donor for CD4 naive, three for CD4 memory, two for CD8 naive and one for CD8 memory.

The naive CD8 population came from CD45RO-negative cells selected for CCR7, without terminally differentiated effector memory CD45RA+ cells. The authors' processing: For the immunoSEQ data, sequences were junction-only without quality scores, so filtering differed. Profiled with immunoSEQ multiplex PCR; TCRdb holds only in-frame clones, not every one. V, J and clone size were drawn from that table, and D and trimming were deduced from the DNA. The profile shows fewer than 700,000 clones, 85% to 95% of them singletons. The study's findings and limits: In general, naive subsets displayed greater estimated richness than memory subsets did.

For this clone: Its antigen is unknown.

Trimming pared 5 bases from V and 4 bases from J, leaving 15 bases between. Germline values: CDR1 PRHDT, CDR2 FYEKMQ (reference sequence). The CDR3 runs to 15 residues. The clonotype originates from a woman younger than 45 in good health. V and J are TRBV13 and TRBJ1-3, with D hard to call. Sequencing was done on a sample of naive CD8+ T cells sorted from blood. CDR3 nucleotides: TGTGCCAGCAGCCTGGGCGAGCTACGCGGAAACACCATATATTTT. Protein sequence: CASSLGELRGNTIYF. Together with reference TRBV13 and TRBJ1-3, the CDR3 gives the full variable domain: AAGVIQSPRHLIKEKRETATLKCYPIPRHDTVYWYQQGPGQDPQFLISFYEKMQSDKGSIPDRFSAQQFSDYHSELNMSSLELGDSALYFCASSLGELRGNTIYFGEGSWLTVV.